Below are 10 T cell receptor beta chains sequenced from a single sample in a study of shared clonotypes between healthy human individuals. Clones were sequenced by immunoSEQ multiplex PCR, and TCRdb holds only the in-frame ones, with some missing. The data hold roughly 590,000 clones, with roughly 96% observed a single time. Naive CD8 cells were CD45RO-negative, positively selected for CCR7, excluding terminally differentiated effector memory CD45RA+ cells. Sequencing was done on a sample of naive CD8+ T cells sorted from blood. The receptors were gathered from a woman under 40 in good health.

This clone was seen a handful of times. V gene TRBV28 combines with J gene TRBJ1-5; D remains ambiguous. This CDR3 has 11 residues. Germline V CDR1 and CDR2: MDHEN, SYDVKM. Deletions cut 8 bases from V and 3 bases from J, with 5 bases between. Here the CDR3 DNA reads TGTGCCAGCGGATACAATCAGCCCCAGCATTTT. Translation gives CASGYNQPQHF.

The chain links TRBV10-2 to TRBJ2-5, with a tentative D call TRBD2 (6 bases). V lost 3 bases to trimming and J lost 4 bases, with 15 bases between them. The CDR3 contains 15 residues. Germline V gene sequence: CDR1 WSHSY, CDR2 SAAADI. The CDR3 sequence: CASSDWGLQPETQYF. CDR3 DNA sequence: TGCGCCAGCAGTGACTGGGGACTTCAGCCAGAGACCCAGTACTTC.

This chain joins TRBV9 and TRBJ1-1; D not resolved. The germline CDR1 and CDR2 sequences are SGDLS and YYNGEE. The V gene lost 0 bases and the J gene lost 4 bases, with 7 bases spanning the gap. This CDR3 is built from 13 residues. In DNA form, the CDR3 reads TGTGCCAGCAGCGTAGGGAGCGGCACTGAAGCTTTCTTT. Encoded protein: CASSVGSGTEAFF. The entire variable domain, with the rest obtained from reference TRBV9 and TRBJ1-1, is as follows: DSGVTQTPKHLITATGQRVTLRCSPRSGDLSVYWYQQSLDQGLQFLIQYYNGEERAKGNILERFSAQQFPDLHSELNLSSLELGDSALYFCASSVGSGTEAFFGQGTRLTVV.

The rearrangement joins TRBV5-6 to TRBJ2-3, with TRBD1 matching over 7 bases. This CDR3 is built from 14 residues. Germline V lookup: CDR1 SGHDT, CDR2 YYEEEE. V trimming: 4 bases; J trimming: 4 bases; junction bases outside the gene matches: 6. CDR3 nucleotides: TGTGCCAGCAGCCAGGGACAGTCCCCAGATACGCAGTATTTT. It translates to CASSQGQSPDTQYF. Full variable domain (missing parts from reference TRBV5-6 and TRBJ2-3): DAGVTQSPTHLIKTRGQQVTLRCSPKSGHDTVSWYQQALGQGPQFIFQYYEEEERQRGNFPDRFSGHQFPNYSSELNVNALLLGDSALYLCASSQGQSPDTQYFGPGTRLTVL.

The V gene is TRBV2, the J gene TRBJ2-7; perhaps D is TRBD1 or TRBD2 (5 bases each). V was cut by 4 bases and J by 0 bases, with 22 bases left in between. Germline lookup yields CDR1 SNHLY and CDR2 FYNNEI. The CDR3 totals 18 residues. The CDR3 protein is CASSGKGVEGRRSYEQYF. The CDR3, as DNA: TGTGCCAGCAGTGGAAAAGGGGTTGAGGGACGCCGCTCCTACGAGCAGTACTTC.

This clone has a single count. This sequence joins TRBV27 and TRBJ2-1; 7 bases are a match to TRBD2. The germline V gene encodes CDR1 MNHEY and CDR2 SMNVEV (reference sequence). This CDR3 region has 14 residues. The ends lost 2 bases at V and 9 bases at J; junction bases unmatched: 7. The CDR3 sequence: CASSLRGGPSEQFF. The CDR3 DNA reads TGTGCCAGCAGTTTAAGGGGAGGGCCGAGTGAGCAGTTCTTC.

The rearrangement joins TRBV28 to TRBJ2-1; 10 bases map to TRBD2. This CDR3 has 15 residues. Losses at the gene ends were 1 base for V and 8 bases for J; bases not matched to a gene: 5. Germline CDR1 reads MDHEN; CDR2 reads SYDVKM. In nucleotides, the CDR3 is TGTGCCAGCAGTTTATCGGCTAGCGGGAGTGATGAGCAGTTCTTC. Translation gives CASSLSASGSDEQFF.

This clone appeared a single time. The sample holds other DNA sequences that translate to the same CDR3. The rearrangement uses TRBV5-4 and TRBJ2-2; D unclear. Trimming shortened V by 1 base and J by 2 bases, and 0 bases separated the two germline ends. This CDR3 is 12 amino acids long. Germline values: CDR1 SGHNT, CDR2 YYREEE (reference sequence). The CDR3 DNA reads TGTGCCAGCAGCTTGAACACCGGGGAGCTGTTTTTT. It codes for CASSLNTGELFF.

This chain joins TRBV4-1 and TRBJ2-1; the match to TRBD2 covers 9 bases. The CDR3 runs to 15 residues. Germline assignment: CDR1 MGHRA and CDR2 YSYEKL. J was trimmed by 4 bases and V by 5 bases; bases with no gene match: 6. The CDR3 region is CASSIAGAFYNEQFF. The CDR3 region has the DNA TGCGCCAGCAGCATAGCGGGAGCATTTTACAATGAGCAGTTCTTC.

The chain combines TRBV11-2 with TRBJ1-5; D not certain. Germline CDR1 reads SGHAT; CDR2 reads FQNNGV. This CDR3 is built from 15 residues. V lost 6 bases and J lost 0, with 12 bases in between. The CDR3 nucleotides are TGTGCCAGCAGACCCCGACCGGATAGCAATCAGCCCCAGCATTTT. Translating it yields CASRPRPDSNQPQHF.